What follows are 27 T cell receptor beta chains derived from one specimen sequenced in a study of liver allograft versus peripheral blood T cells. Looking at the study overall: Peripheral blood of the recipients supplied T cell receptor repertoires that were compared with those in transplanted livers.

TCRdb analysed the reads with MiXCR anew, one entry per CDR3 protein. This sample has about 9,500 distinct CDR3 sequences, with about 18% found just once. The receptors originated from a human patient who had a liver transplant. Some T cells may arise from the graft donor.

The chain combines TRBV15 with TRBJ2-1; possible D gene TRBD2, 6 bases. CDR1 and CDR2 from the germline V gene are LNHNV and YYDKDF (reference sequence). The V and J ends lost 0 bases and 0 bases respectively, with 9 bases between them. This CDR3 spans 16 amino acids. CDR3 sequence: CATSRDFGGSYNEQFF. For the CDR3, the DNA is TGTGCCACCAGCAGAGATTTCGGGGGCTCCTACAATGAGCAGTTCTTC.

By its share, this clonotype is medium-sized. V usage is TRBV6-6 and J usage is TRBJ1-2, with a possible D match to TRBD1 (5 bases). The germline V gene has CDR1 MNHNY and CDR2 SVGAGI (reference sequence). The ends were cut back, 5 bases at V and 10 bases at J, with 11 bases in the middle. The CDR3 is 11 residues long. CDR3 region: CASSPADIYTF. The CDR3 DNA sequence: TGTGCCAGCAGTCCAGCGGACATCTACACCTTC.

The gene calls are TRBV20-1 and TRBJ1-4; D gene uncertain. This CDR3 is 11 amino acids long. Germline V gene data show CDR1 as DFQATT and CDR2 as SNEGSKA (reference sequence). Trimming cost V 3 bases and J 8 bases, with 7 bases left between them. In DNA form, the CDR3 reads TGCAGTGCTAGTTTTTCCGAAAAACTGTTTTTT. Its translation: CSASFSEKLFF.

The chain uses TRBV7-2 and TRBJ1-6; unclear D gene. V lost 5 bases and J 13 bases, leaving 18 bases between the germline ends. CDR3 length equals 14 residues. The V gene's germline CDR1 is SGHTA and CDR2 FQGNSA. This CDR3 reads CASSASRGGEPLHF. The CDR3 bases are TGTGCCAGCAGCGCTTCGCGGGGAGGCGAGCCCCTCCACTTT. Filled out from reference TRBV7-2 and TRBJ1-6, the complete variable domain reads GAGVSQSPSNKVTEKGKDVELRCDPISGHTALYWYRQSLGQGLEFLIYFQGNSAPDKSGLPSDRFSAERTGGSVSTLTIQRTQQEDSAVYLCASSASRGGEPLHFGNGTRLTVT.

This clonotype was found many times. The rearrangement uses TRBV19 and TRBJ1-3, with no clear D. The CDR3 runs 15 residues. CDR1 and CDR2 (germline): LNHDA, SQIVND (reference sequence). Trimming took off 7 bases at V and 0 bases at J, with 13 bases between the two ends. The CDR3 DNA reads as TGTGCCAGTAACCCACCGGCCTACTCTGGAAACACCATATATTTT. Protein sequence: CASNPPAYSGNTIYF.

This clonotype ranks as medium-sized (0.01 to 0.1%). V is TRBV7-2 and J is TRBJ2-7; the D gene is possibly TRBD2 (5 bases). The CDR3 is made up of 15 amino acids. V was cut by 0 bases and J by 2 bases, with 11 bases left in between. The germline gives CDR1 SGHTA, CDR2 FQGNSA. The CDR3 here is CASSLASGQTYEQYF. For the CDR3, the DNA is TGTGCCAGCAGCTTAGCCAGCGGCCAGACCTACGAGCAGTACTTC.

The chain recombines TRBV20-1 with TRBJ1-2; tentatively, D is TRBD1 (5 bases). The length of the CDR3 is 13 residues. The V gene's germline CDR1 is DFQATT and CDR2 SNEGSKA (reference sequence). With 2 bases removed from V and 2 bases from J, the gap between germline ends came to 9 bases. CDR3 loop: CSARTGENYGYTF. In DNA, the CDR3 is TGCAGTGCTAGAACGGGGGAAAACTATGGCTACACCTTC.

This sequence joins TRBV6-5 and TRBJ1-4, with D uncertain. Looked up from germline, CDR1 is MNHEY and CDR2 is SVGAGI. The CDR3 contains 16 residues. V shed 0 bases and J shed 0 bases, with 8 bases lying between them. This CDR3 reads CASSYSFDATNEKLFF. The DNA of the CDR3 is TGTGCCAGCAGTTACTCTTTTGATGCAACTAATGAAAAACTGTTTTTT.

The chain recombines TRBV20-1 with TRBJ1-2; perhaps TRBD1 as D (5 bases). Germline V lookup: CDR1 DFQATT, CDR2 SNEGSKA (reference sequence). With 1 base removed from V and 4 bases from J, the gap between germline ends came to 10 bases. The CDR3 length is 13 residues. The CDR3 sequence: CSARVGAAYGYTF. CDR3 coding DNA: TGCAGTGCTAGAGTCGGGGCCGCCTATGGCTACACCTTC.

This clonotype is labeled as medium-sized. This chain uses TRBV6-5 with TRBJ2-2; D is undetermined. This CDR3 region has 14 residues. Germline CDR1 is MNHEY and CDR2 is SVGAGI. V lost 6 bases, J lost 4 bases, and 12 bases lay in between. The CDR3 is CASSSGVITGELFF. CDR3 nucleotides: TGTGCCAGCAGCTCTGGCGTCATCACCGGGGAGCTGTTTTTT.

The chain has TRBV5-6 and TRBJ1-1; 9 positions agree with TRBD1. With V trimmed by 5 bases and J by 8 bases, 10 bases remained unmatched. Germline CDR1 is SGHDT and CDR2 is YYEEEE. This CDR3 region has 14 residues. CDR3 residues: CASSSGQGVSEAFF. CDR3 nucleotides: TGTGCCAGCAGTTCGGGACAGGGCGTCTCGGAAGCTTTCTTT.

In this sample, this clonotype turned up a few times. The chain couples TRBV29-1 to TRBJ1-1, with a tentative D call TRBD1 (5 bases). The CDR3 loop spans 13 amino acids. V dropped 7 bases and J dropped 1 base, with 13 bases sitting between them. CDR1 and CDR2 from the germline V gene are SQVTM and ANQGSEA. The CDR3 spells CSGRDYPNTEAFF. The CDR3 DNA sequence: TGCAGCGGCCGGGACTACCCGAACACTGAAGCTTTCTTT. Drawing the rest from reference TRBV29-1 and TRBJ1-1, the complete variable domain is SAVISQKPSRDICQRGTSLTIQCQVDSQVTMMFWYRQQPGQSLTLIATANQGSEATYESGFVIDKFPISRPNLTFSTLTVSNMSPEDSSIYLCSGRDYPNTEAFFGQGTRLTVV.

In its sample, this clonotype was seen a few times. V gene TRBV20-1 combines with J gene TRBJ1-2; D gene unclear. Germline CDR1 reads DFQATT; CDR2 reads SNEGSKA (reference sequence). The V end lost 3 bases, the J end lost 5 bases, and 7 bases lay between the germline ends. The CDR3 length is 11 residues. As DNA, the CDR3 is TGCAGTGCTAGGCGGGAATATGGCTACACCTTC. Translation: CSARREYGYTF.

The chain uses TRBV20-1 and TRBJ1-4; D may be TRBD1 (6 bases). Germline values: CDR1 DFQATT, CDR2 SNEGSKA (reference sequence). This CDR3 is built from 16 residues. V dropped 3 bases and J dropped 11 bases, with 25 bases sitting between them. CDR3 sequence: CSASPPRGAPFGKLFF. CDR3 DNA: TGCAGTGCTAGCCCTCCCCGGGGGGCCCCGTTTGGGAAACTGTTTTTT.

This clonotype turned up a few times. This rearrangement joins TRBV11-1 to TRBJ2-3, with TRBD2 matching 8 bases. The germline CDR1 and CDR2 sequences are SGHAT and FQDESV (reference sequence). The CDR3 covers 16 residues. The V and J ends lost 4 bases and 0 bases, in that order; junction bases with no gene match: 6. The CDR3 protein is CASSSGLAGSTDTQYF. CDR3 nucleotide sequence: TGTGCCAGCAGCTCGGGGCTAGCGGGTAGCACAGATACGCAGTATTTT.

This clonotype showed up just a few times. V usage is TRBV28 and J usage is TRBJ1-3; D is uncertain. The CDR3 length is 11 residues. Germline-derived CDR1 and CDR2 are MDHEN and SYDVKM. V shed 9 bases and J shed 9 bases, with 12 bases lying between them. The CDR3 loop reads CASYEPSTIYF. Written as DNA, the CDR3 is TGTGCCAGTTATGAACCCAGCACCATATATTTT. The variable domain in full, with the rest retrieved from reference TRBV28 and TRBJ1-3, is DVKVTQSSRYLVKRTGEKVFLECVQDMDHENMFWYRQDPGLGLRLIYFSYDVKMKEKGDIPEGYSVSREKKERFSLILESASTNQTSMYLCASYEPSTIYFGEGSWLTVV.

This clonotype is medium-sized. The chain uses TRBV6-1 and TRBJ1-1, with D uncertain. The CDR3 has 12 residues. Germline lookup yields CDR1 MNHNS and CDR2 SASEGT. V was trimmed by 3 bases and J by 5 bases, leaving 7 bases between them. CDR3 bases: TGTGCCAGCAGTGACCCTGGGACTGAAGCTTTCTTT. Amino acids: CASSDPGTEAFF.

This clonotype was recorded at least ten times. The CDR3 DNA reads as TGTGCCAGCAGAAACGGACAGGGGGGCACTGAAGCTTTCTTT. Translation gives CASRNGQGGTEAFF. The rearrangement links TRBV6-1 to TRBJ1-1, with TRBD1 matching over 10 bases. Per the germline V gene, CDR1 is MNHNS and CDR2 is SASEGT. V gave up 6 bases and J gave up 4 bases; unmatched junction bases: 5. CDR3 size: 14 residues.

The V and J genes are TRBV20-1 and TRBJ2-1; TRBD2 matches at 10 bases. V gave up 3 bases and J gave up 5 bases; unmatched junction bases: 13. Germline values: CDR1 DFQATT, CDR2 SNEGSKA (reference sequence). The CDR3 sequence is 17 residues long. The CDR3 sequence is CSARPPFSGGRDNEQFF. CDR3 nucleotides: TGCAGTGCTAGGCCTCCGTTTAGCGGGGGGCGGGACAATGAGCAGTTCTTC.

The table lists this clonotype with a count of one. The CDR3 DNA reads as TGTGCCAGCAGTTACTCGCTTGGAGGGGGGGCCTACGAGCAGTACTTC. Protein: CASSYSLGGGAYEQYF. The chain uses TRBV6-5 and TRBJ2-7, with a weak D call TRBD2 (7 bases). The V gene lost 0 bases and the J gene lost 2 bases, with 14 bases spanning the gap. From germline, CDR1 is MNHEY and CDR2 SVGAGI. The CDR3 length is 16 residues.

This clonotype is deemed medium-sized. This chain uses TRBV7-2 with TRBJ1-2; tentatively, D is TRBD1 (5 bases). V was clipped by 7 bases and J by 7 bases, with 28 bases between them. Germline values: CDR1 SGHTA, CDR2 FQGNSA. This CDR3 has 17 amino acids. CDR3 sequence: CASTPPDTPLNKGGYTF. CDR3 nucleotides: TGTGCCAGCACCCCACCGGACACTCCACTTAATAAAGGTGGCTACACCTTC.

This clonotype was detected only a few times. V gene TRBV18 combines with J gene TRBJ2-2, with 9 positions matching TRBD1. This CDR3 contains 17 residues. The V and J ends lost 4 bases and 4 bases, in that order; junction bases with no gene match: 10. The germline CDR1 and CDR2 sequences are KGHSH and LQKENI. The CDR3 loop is CASSQGTGNAGTGELFF. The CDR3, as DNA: TGTGCCAGCTCACAAGGGACAGGGAACGCCGGCACCGGGGAGCTGTTTTTT.

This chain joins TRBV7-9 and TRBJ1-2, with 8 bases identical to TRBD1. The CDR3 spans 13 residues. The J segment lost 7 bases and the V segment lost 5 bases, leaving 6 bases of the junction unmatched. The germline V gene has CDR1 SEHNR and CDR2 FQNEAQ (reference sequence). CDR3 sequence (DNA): TGTGCCAGCAGCCTGACAGGGGATGGTGGCTACACCTTC. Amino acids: CASSLTGDGGYTF.

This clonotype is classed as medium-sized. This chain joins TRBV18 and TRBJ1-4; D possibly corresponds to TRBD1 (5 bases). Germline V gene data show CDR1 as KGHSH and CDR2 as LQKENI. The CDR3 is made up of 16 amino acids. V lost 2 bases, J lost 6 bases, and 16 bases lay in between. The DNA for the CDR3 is TGTGCCAGCTCACCAAGCACGAGGGGAAGAGATGAAAAACTGTTTTTT. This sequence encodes CASSPSTRGRDEKLFF.

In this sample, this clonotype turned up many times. The CDR3 DNA reads TGTGCCAGCAGTTACTCCCAAACGACAGGGGGTCGGACTGAAGCTTTCTTT. The encoded protein is CASSYSQTTGGRTEAFF. The chain carries TRBV6-5 and TRBJ1-1; 9 bases align to TRBD1. Losses at the gene ends were 0 bases for V and 5 bases for J; bases not matched to a gene: 10. Germline-derived CDR1 and CDR2 are MNHEY and SVGAGI. The CDR3 consists of 17 residues.

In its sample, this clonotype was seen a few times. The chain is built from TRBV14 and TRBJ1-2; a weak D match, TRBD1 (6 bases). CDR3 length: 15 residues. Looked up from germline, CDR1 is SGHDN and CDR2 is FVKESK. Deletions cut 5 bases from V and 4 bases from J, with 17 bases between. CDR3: CASSARTESFYGYTF. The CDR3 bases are TGTGCCAGCAGCGCAAGGACAGAGAGTTTCTATGGCTACACCTTC. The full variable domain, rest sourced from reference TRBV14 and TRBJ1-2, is EAGVTQFPSHSVIEKGQTVTLRCDPISGHDNLYWYRRVMGKEIKFLLHFVKESKQDESGMPNNRFLAERTGGTYSTLKVQPAELEDSGVYFCASSARTESFYGYTFGSGTRLTVV.

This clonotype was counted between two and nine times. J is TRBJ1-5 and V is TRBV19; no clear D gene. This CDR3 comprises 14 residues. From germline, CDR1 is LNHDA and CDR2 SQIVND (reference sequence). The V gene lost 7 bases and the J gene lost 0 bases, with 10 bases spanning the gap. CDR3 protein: CASTLQNSNQPQHF. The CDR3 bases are TGTGCCAGTACTTTACAAAATAGCAATCAGCCCCAGCATTTT. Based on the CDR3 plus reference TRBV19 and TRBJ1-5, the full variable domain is DGGITQSPKYLFRKEGQNVTLSCEQNLNHDAMYWYRQDPGQGLRLIYYSQIVNDFQKGDIAEGYSVSREKKESFPLTVTSAQKNPTAFYLCASTLQNSNQPQHFGDGTRLSIL.